What follows are 25 T cell receptor beta chains derived from one specimen sequenced in a study of T cell changes during pregnancy in multiple sclerosis. The data were produced by immunoSEQ multiplex PCR, yet TCRdb's version contains in-frame clones alone and is incomplete. The sample contains around 80,000 clones, roughly nine tenths of which appear only once. The specimen was peripheral blood, collected before pregnancy. The source of these receptors is a female donor with multiple sclerosis, enrolled in a pregnancy study.

The chain employs TRBV6-4 and TRBJ1-2; TRBD1 matches at 7 bases. The CDR3 has 14 residues. J gave up 4 bases and V 0 bases, and 2 bases lay outside the gene matches. Germline CDR1 MRHNA, CDR2 SNTAGT. DNA of the CDR3: TGTGCCAGCAGTGACTCGTACAGGGGCTATGGCTACACCTTC. It codes for CASSDSYRGYGYTF.

This clone showed up just once. The genes are TRBV13 and TRBJ2-2; D call uncertain. Deletions cut 4 bases from V and 0 bases from J, with 15 bases between. Germline V gives CDR1 PRHDT, CDR2 FYEKMQ (reference sequence). The CDR3 has 17 residues. As DNA, the CDR3 is TGTGCCAGCAGCTCCCCACTGTCCGCGGCGAACACCGGGGAGCTGTTTTTT. Translated, it gives CASSSPLSAANTGELFF.

DNA for the CDR3: TGTGCCAGCAGCCCTGATTGGGGGGACCTAAATAATTCACCCCTCCACTTT. This encodes CASSPDWGDLNNSPLHF. The V gene is TRBV7-9, the J gene TRBJ1-6; perhaps TRBD1 as D (5 bases). Germline V gene lookup returns CDR1 SEHNR and CDR2 FQNEAQ (reference sequence). Trimming stripped 5 bases from V and 5 bases from J, with 19 bases between. The CDR3 is 17 amino acids.

The chain joins TRBV27 to TRBJ2-1; 8 bases are a match to TRBD2. From germline, CDR1 is MNHEY and CDR2 SMNVEV (reference sequence). CDR3 length: 17 amino acids. With 3 bases clipped from V and 2 bases from J, the junction kept 9 bases outside the gene matches. The CDR3 loop is CASSLAAGGSPYNEQFF. The CDR3 nucleotides read TGTGCCAGCAGTTTGGCGGCGGGGGGTTCCCCCTACAATGAGCAGTTCTTC.

V usage is TRBV2 and J usage is TRBJ2-5; 12 bases line up with TRBD2. V was clipped by 7 bases and J by 3 bases; unmatched bases: 18. CDR1 SNHLY and CDR2 FYNNEI come from the germline V gene. The CDR3 runs 19 residues. CDR3 loop: CASTRRGTSGGIIEETQYF. The CDR3 coding sequence is TGTGCCAGCACCCGGAGAGGAACTAGCGGGGGGATTATCGAAGAGACCCAGTACTTC.

This clone showed up just once. V gene TRBV27 combines with J gene TRBJ1-2; tentative D call: TRBD1 (5 bases). Between the trimmed V and J ends, which lost 5 bases and 2 bases, there was a span of 15 bases. The germline V gene has CDR1 MNHEY and CDR2 SMNVEV (reference sequence). The CDR3 has 15 amino acids. The CDR3 is CASSPDGWTNYGYTF. CDR3 in DNA: TGTGCCAGCAGTCCGGATGGTTGGACAAACTATGGCTACACCTTC.

The chain joins TRBV19 to TRBJ2-3, with 12 nucleotides matching TRBD2. This CDR3 is built from 17 residues. The germline gives CDR1 LNHDA, CDR2 SQIVND (reference sequence). Trimming at V came to 10 bases and at J to 1 base, leaving 12 bases not matched to a gene. The DNA for the CDR3 is TGTGCCACCCGACTAGCGGGGGCCACGTCGGGCACAGATACGCAGTATTTT. Protein: CATRLAGATSGTDTQYF.

The CDR3 is CAIRDRANYGYTF. The CDR3 nucleotides are TGTGCCATCAGGGACAGGGCAAACTATGGCTACACCTTC. This chain links TRBV10-3 with TRBJ1-2, with TRBD1 matching over 8 bases. Unmatched junction bases numbered 2, after V lost 6 bases and J lost 2 bases. CDR3 length: 13 amino acids. Germline CDR1 and CDR2: ENHRY and SYGVKD.

V gene TRBV13 combines with J gene TRBJ2-5, with D possibly matching TRBD1 (6 bases). CDR1 and CDR2 from the germline V gene are PRHDT and FYEKMQ (reference sequence). The V and J ends lost 6 bases and 5 bases respectively, with 13 bases between them. This CDR3 contains 13 residues. CDR3 nucleotides: TGTGCCAGCAGGAAACAGGGAACGGAGACCCAGTACTTC. The encoded protein is CASRKQGTETQYF.

The V gene is TRBV7-2, the J gene TRBJ2-3; 8 bases agree with TRBD2. CDR1 and CDR2 from the germline V gene are SGHTA and FQGNSA. The CDR3 runs to 16 residues. V was clipped by 5 bases and J by 0 bases; unmatched bases: 7. The CDR3 loop is CASSMGLGASTDTQYF. CDR3 coding DNA: TGTGCCAGCAGCATGGGACTAGGGGCTAGCACAGATACGCAGTATTTT. The full variable domain, in which reference TRBV7-2 and TRBJ2-3 provide the parts outside the CDR3, is GAGVSQSPSNKVTEKGKDVELRCDPISGHTALYWYRQSLGQGLEFLIYFQGNSAPDKSGLPSDRFSAERTGGSVSTLTIQRTQQEDSAVYLCASSMGLGASTDTQYFGPGTRLTVL.

The count of this clone is one. This chain links TRBV5-8 with TRBJ1-4, with TRBD1 as a possible D gene (5 bases). V was clipped by 7 bases and J by 5 bases, with 21 bases between them. CDR1 is SGHTS, CDR2 YDEGEE, per germline. CDR3 length equals 16 residues. CDR3 loop: CASQTFRTGENEKLFF. CDR3 DNA sequence: TGTGCCAGCCAGACCTTCCGGACGGGGGAGAATGAAAAACTGTTTTTT.

V usage is TRBV7-9 and J usage is TRBJ2-2; D remains ambiguous. V lost 0 bases, J lost 5 bases, and 7 bases lay in between. The germline V gene encodes CDR1 SEHNR and CDR2 FQNEAQ (reference sequence). The CDR3 loop spans 14 amino acids. For the CDR3, the DNA is TGTGCCAGCAGCTTAGCCAGATATACCGGGGAGCTGTTTTTT. It codes for CASSLARYTGELFF.

This sequence joins TRBV5-5 and TRBJ1-1; weak D call: TRBD1 (6 bases). From germline, CDR1 is SGHKS and CDR2 YYEKEE (reference sequence). This CDR3 is 13 amino acids long. V was pared by 1 base and J by 7 bases, with 11 bases between. The CDR3 nucleotides read TGTGCCAGCAGCTTGAGGCAGGGGAATGAAGCTTTCTTT. It yields the protein CASSLRQGNEAFF. Drawing the rest from reference TRBV5-5 and TRBJ1-1, the complete variable domain is DAGVTQSPTHLIKTRGQQVTLRCSPISGHKSVSWYQQVLGQGPQFIFQYYEKEERGRGNFPDRFSARQFPNYSSELNVNALLLGDSALYLCASSLRQGNEAFFGQGTRLTVV.

The V and J genes are TRBV29-1 and TRBJ1-1; no clear D gene. The germline V gene has CDR1 SQVTM and CDR2 ANQGSEA. V was clipped by 3 bases and J by 7 bases, with 9 bases between them. The CDR3 extends over 11 amino acids. This CDR3 reads CSVDHGGEAFF. The CDR3 DNA is TGCAGCGTTGATCACGGAGGTGAAGCTTTCTTT. Full variable domain (rest looked up from reference TRBV29-1 and TRBJ1-1): SAVISQKPSRDICQRGTSLTIQCQVDSQVTMMFWYRQQPGQSLTLIATANQGSEATYESGFVIDKFPISRPNLTFSTLTVSNMSPEDSSIYLCSVDHGGEAFFGQGTRLTVV.

The rearrangement joins TRBV9 to TRBJ1-2; 7 bases are a match to TRBD1. V lost 0 bases to trimming and J lost 4 bases; unmatched junction nucleotides: 18. The CDR3 runs 19 residues. Germline loops: CDR1 SGDLS, CDR2 YYNGEE. The CDR3 loop is CASSVDILPVGQALYGYTF. In DNA form, the CDR3 reads TGTGCCAGCAGCGTAGACATTTTACCCGTCGGACAGGCGCTCTATGGCTACACCTTC.

The chain is built from TRBV7-3 and TRBJ2-7; 8 positions agree with TRBD1. V lost 1 base and J lost 7; bases outside the gene matches: 9. Germline values: CDR1 SGHTA, CDR2 FQGTGA. This CDR3 region has 15 residues. CDR3 protein: CASSLKGRGLGEQYF. Here the CDR3 DNA reads TGTGCCAGCAGCTTAAAAGGCAGGGGGCTGGGGGAGCAGTACTTC.

This clone was seen just once. The chain links TRBV7-3 to TRBJ2-3; weak D call: TRBD2 (7 bases). Germline CDR1 SGHTA, CDR2 FQGTGA. Trimming took off 1 base at V and 0 bases at J, with 11 bases between the two ends. The CDR3 spans 16 residues. The chain's CDR3 is CASSLMGGPSTDTQYF. The CDR3 DNA sequence: TGTGCCAGCAGCTTAATGGGGGGGCCTAGCACAGATACGCAGTATTTT.

The chain couples TRBV19 to TRBJ1-2; unclear D gene. In germline, CDR1 is LNHDA, CDR2 SQIVND (reference sequence). CDR3 length: 14 amino acids. V was pared by 7 bases and J by 0 bases, with 12 bases between. CDR3 coding DNA: TGTGCCAGTACCGGGTCTTCGGCTAACTATGGCTACACCTTC. Translating it yields CASTGSSANYGYTF.

In its sample, this clone was seen a few times. The chain has TRBV10-3 and TRBJ1-6; D is perhaps TRBD1 (6 bases). The CDR3 has 14 residues. Trimming took off 3 bases at V and 10 bases at J, with 13 bases between the two ends. Germline CDR1 is ENHRY and CDR2 is SYGVKD. The CDR3 nucleotides read TGTGCCATCAGTGAAGAACAGGGTGGGTCACCCCTCCACTTT. Protein: CAISEEQGGSPLHF.

The chain joins TRBV5-1 to TRBJ2-6, with TRBD1 matching over 7 bases. Germline loops: CDR1 SGHRS, CDR2 YFSETQ. Trimming took 0 bases from V and 0 from J; bases not matched to a gene: 6. CDR3 size: 18 residues. CDR3 DNA: TGCGCCAGCAGCTTGGGAGGGGGCGCCAGCTCTGGGGCCAACGTCCTGACTTTC. This translates into CASSLGGGASSGANVLTF.

The rearrangement links TRBV5-1 to TRBJ2-1; 14 nucleotides agree with TRBD2. The CDR3 extends over 16 amino acids. CDR1 is SGHRS and CDR2 is YFSETQ in the germline V gene. Trimming took 0 bases from V and 10 from J; bases not matched to a gene: 6. The CDR3 reads CASSLGLAGGIREQFF. The DNA for the CDR3 is TGCGCCAGCAGCTTGGGACTAGCGGGGGGGATCAGAGAGCAGTTCTTC.

The rearrangement uses TRBV6-1 and TRBJ2-7, with a weak D call TRBD1 (5 bases). CDR1 is MNHNS, CDR2 SASEGT, per germline. Trimming took 2 bases from V and 2 from J, leaving 10 bases between them. The CDR3 contains 14 residues. The chain's CDR3 is CASSELDRAYEQYF. CDR3 DNA sequence: TGTGCCAGCAGTGAACTCGACAGAGCCTACGAGCAGTACTTC.

V is TRBV5-1 and J is TRBJ2-3; a weak D match, TRBD1 (6 bases). CDR1 is SGHRS, CDR2 YFSETQ, per germline. This CDR3 comprises 18 residues. V dropped 0 bases and J dropped 10 bases, with 27 bases sitting between them. CDR3 region: CASSLDGTSQGPGVAQYF. As DNA, the CDR3 is TGCGCCAGCAGCTTGGACGGCACCTCACAGGGTCCCGGTGTCGCGCAGTATTTT.

The chain combines TRBV5-6 with TRBJ2-7; tentative D call: TRBD2 (6 bases). The length of the CDR3 is 13 residues. The V end was cut by 2 bases, the J end by 0 bases, with 6 bases between. Germline V CDR1 and CDR2: SGHDT, YYEEEE. The CDR3 reads CASSFGSSYEQYF. CDR3 DNA sequence: TGTGCCAGCAGCTTCGGGAGCTCCTACGAGCAGTACTTC.

This chain links TRBV6-5 with TRBJ1-2, with 7 nucleotides matching TRBD1. From germline, CDR1 is MNHEY and CDR2 SVGAGI. The CDR3 totals 14 residues. V gave up 6 bases and J gave up 3 bases; unmatched junction bases: 7. The CDR3 region is CASRTTGSDYGYTF. The CDR3 nucleotides read TGTGCCAGCAGGACGACAGGGTCGGACTATGGCTACACCTTC.